This T cell receptor (beta chain) was obtained from a study of shared clonotypes between healthy human individuals. The CDR3 length is 15 residues. CDR1 and CDR2 from the germline V gene are SEHNR and FQNEAQ (reference sequence). V lost 1 base to trimming and J lost 5 bases, with 14 bases between them. Authors' methods: ImmunoSEQ junction-only sequences lacked quality scores, so their filtering differed. Clones were sequenced by immunoSEQ multiplex PCR, and TCRdb holds only the in-frame ones, with some missing. V and J calls and clone size are given by that table; D and trimming were obtained from the DNA. The sample holds roughly 700,000 clones; approximately 79% are singletons and the top ten take 1.5% to 2%.

This receptor was taken from a woman in her twenties or thirties in good health. Sequencing was performed on memory CD4+ T cells sorted from blood. The subset: CD45RA-negative fraction. The V call is TRBV7-9, the J call TRBJ1-1, with D possibly TRBD1 on 6 matching bases. DNA for the CDR3: TGTGCCAGCAGCTTAGGGATCGGGGGGCAAACTGAAGCTTTCTTT. Translated, it gives CASSLGIGGQTEAFF.